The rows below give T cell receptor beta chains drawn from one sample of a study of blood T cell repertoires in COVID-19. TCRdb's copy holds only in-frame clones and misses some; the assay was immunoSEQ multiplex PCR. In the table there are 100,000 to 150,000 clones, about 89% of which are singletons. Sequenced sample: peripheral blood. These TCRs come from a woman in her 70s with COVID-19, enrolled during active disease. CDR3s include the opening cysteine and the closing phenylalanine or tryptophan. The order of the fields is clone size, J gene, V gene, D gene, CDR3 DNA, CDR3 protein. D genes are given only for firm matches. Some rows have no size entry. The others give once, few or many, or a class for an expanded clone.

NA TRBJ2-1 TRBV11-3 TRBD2 TGTGCCAGCAGCTTAGGGGGACTAGCGGAGAATGAGCAGTTCTTC CASSLGGLAENEQFF
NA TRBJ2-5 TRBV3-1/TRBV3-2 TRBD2 TGTGCCAGCAGCCAAGGATTGACGGGGGGGCAAGAGACCCAGTACTTC CASSQGLTGGQETQYF
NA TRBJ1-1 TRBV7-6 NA TGTGCCAGCAGCTTAGCGGGTGAGGTAAACACTGAAGCTTTCTTT CASSLAGEVNTEAFF
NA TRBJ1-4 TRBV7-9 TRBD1 TGTGCCAGCAGCTTAGCGGGACAGGGGGCGACGGAAAAACTGTTTTTT CASSLAGQGATEKLFF
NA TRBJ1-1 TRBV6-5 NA TGTGCCAGCAGTTACCCGGGGGGCACTGAAGCTTTCTTT CASSYPGGTEAFF
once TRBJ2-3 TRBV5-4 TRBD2 TGTGCCAGCAGCCACGGGACTAGCGGGAGCACAGATACGCAGTATTTT CASSHGTSGSTDTQYF
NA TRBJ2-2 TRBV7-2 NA TGTGCCAGCAGCCCGCAGGGACACAGCGCGAACACCGGGGAGCTGTTTTTT CASSPQGHSANTGELFF
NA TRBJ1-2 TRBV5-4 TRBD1 TGTGCCAGCAGCTGGGACAGAACTAACTATGGCTACACCTTC CASSWDRTNYGYTF
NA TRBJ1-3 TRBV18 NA TGTGCCAGCTCACCACCCTTCGCAGGGCTATCTGGAAACACCATATATTTT CASSPPFAGLSGNTIYF
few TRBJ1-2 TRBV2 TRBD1 TGTGCCAGCAGCCCAAACCGGGACAGCTATGGCTACACCTTC CASSPNRDSYGYTF
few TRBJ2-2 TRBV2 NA TGTGCCAGCAAGGAGGCAAGAGCCACCGGGGAGCTGTTTTTT CASKEARATGELFF
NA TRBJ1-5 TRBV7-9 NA TGTGCCAGCAGCTTATCAGGTTATGATCAGCCCCAGCATTTT CASSLSGYDQPQHF
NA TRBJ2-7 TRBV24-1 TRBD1 TGTGCCACCAGTGACTCCGGGACAGCCTCCTACGAGCAGTACTTC CATSDSGTASYEQYF
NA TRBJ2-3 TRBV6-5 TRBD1 TGTGCCAGCAACAACGACAGGGTCCCAGATACGCAGTATTTT CASNNDRVPDTQYF
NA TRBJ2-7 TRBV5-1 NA TGCGCCAGCAGCCGGGACTTGGGGGAGAAGCAGTACTTC CASSRDLGEKQYF
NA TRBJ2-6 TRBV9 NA TGTGCCAGCAGCCAACGGAGCTCTGGGGCCAACGTCCTGACTTTC CASSQRSSGANVLTF
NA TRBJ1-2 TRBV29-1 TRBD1 TGCAGCGTCACCGGGACAGGGAGGAACTATGGCTACACCTTC CSVTGTGRNYGYTF
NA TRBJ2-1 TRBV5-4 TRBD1 TGTGCCAGCAGCTTATACAGGGGGCAATCGTACAATGAGCAGTTCTTC CASSLYRGQSYNEQFF
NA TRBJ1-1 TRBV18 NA TGTGCCAGCCCCGGTGATATGAACACTGAAGCTTTCTTT CASPGDMNTEAFF
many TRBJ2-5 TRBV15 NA TGTGCCACCAGCAGAGGAGGGGGAGAGACCCAGTACTTC CATSRGGGETQYF
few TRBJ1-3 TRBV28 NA TGTGCCAGCAGTGGGCGAAACTCTGGAAACACCATATATTTT CASSGRNSGNTIYF
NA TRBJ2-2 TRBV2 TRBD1 TGTGCCAGCAGAGGACAGGGGCAGTCCGGGGAGCTGTTTTTT CASRGQGQSGELFF
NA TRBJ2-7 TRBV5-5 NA TGTGCCAGCAGCCCGGGGACAAAACCCACGTACGAGCAGTACTTC CASSPGTKPTYEQYF
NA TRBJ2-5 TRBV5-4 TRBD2 TGTGCCAGCAGCTTACGGACTAGCGGGGCCCAAGAGACCCAGTACTTC CASSLRTSGAQETQYF
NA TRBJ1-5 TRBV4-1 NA TGCGCCAGCAGCCAAGATGGACAACGACAGCCCTCAAGGCAGCATTTT CASSQDGQRQPSRQHF
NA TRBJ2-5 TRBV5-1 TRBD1 TGCGCCAGCAGCTTAGGGACAGGGAGGGAGACCCAGTACTTC CASSLGTGRETQYF
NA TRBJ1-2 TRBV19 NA TGTGCCAGTAGTATAGATGGAGGGAGCGGGACCATTCTCTATGGCTACACCTTC CASSIDGGSGTILYGYTF